These T cell receptor beta chains were read from a single sample in a study of T cell changes during pregnancy in multiple sclerosis. Clones were read by immunoSEQ multiplex PCR, and TCRdb kept only the in-frame ones, dropping some. The table has under 50,000 clones, 85% to 95% seen once. The specimen was CD8+ T cells from peripheral blood mononuclear cells, collected in the third trimester of pregnancy. These receptors were obtained from a female donor with multiple sclerosis, enrolled in a pregnancy study. The CDR3 runs from the conserved cysteine through the conserved F or W. The D gene is left open where the match is weak. Not all rows give a size; the values are once, few, many and, for expanded clones, a class.

length	V	D	size	J	CDR3	DNA
13	TRBV5-1	.	.	TRBJ1-1	CASSLGGVDEAFF	TGCGCCAGCAGCTTGGGGGGGGTTGATGAAGCTTTCTTT
15	TRBV4-2	.	.	TRBJ1-1	CASSQLQELNTEAFF	TGTGCCAGCAGCCAGCTACAGGAGTTAAACACTGAAGCTTTCTTT
15	TRBV7-3	.	.	TRBJ2-3	CASSLTGGPTDTQYF	TGTGCCAGCAGCTTAACAGGGGGACCCACAGATACGCAGTATTTT
13	TRBV13	.	.	TRBJ1-1	CASSYSINTEAFF	TGTGCCAGCAGCTATAGCATCAACACTGAAGCTTTCTTT
14	TRBV5-1	.	.	TRBJ1-1	CASSWRGVRTEAFF	TGCGCCAGCAGCTGGCGGGGAGTAAGGACTGAAGCTTTCTTT
16	TRBV28	TRBD1	.	TRBJ2-1	CASSLGGQGGYNEQFF	TGTGCCAGCAGTTTAGGAGGACAGGGGGGATACAATGAGCAGTTCTTC
14	TRBV6-1	TRBD1	.	TRBJ1-1	CASSPRQGPTEAFF	TGTGCCAGCAGTCCACGACAGGGTCCCACTGAAGCTTTCTTT
16	TRBV9	.	.	TRBJ2-1	CASSVGVGTANNEQFF	TGTGCCAGCAGCGTAGGAGTCGGAACAGCAAACAATGAGCAGTTCTTC
13	TRBV4-1	.	.	TRBJ1-5	CASSQADNQPQHF	TGCGCCAGCAGCCAGGCTGACAATCAGCCCCAGCATTTT
14	TRBV2	TRBD1	.	TRBJ1-3	CASSDRTGWNTIYF	TGTGCCAGCAGTGATAGGACAGGGTGGAACACCATATATTTT
13	TRBV2	.	.	TRBJ1-2	CASSETVNYGYTF	TGTGCCAGCAGTGAGACAGTCAACTATGGCTACACCTTC
13	TRBV5-1	.	.	TRBJ2-7	CASSLGSGYEQYF	TGCGCCAGCAGCTTGGGGTCCGGCTACGAGCAGTACTTC
15	TRBV5-4	TRBD1	.	TRBJ2-3	CASSSGTGGTDTQYF	TGTGCCAGCAGCTCGGGGACAGGGGGCACAGATACGCAGTATTTT
16	TRBV15	TRBD1	.	TRBJ1-2	CATSRADRAGAPGYTF	TGTGCCACCAGCAGGGCTGACAGGGCAGGAGCCCCGGGCTACACCTTC
16	TRBV19	.	.	TRBJ2-2	CASSIDREGPTGELFF	TGTGCCAGTAGTATAGATCGGGAAGGGCCCACCGGGGAGCTGTTTTTT
16	TRBV6-5	TRBD2	.	TRBJ2-5	CASSYSNLAGGETQYF	TGTGCCAGCAGTTACTCGAATCTAGCGGGTGGGGAGACCCAGTACTTC
14	TRBV4-1	.	.	TRBJ1-1	CASSQYDRNTEAFF	TGCGCCAGCAGCCAATATGACAGAAACACTGAAGCTTTCTTT
12	TRBV5-6	.	.	TRBJ1-5	CASSLGDQPQHF	TGTGCCAGCAGCCTCGGGGATCAGCCCCAGCATTTT
15	TRBV13	TRBD2	.	TRBJ2-3	CASSPQRGSTDTQYF	TGTGCCAGCAGCCCTCAGCGGGGGAGCACAGATACGCAGTATTTT
14	TRBV28	.	.	TRBJ2-3	CASSLGQGPLTQYF	TGTGCCAGCAGTTTGGGGCAGGGTCCTCTGACGCAGTATTTT
14	TRBV19	.	.	TRBJ2-7	CASSMGTTAHEQYF	TGTGCCAGTAGTATGGGGACAACCGCACACGAGCAGTACTTC
17	TRBV15	.	few	TRBJ1-4	CATSRDTDTVGDEKLFF	TGTGCCACCAGCAGAGATACTGACACCGTAGGGGATGAAAAACTGTTTTTT
12	TRBV19	.	.	TRBJ2-2	CATLAYTGELFF	TGTGCCACCCTAGCTTATACCGGGGAGCTGTTTTTT
15	TRBV7-8	TRBD2	once	TRBJ2-3	CASSSLAGDTDTQYF	TGTGCCAGCAGCTCACTAGCGGGGGACACAGATACGCAGTATTTT
13	TRBV10-2	.	.	TRBJ2-1	CASESTPINEQFF	TGCGCCAGCGAAAGCACCCCTATCAATGAGCAGTTCTTC
14	TRBV5-6	TRBD2	once	TRBJ2-1	CASSLGLADNEQFF	TGTGCCAGCAGCTTGGGACTAGCGGACAATGAGCAGTTCTTC
10	TRBV6-1	.	.	TRBJ2-1	CATHLGEQFF	TGTGCCACCCATCTCGGGGAGCAGTTCTTC
15	TRBV4-2	TRBD2	.	TRBJ2-3	CASSQDRGGPDTQYF	TGTGCCAGCAGCCAAGATCGGGGGGGGCCGGATACGCAGTATTTT
13	TRBV27	.	.	TRBJ2-7	CASSLDRSYEQYF	TGTGCCAGCAGCCTAGACAGATCCTACGAGCAGTACTTC
13	TRBV29-1	.	.	TRBJ1-1	CSVEGGDGTEAFF	TGCAGCGTTGAGGGGGGGGACGGCACTGAAGCTTTCTTT
13	TRBV6-5	.	.	TRBJ1-5	CASSYGPSQPQHF	TGTGCCAGCAGTTACGGCCCCAGTCAGCCCCAGCATTTT
17	TRBV14	.	.	TRBJ2-7	CASSPRLVPHVNHEQYF	TGTGCCAGCAGCCCCCGGTTGGTTCCCCACGTCAACCACGAGCAGTACTTC
16	TRBV7-9	TRBD2	.	TRBJ2-7	CASSFPLETSGDEQYF	TGTGCCAGCAGCTTTCCCCTCGAGACTAGCGGCGACGAGCAGTACTTC
13	TRBV5-8	.	.	TRBJ2-7	CASSSDSPYEQYF	TGTGCCAGCAGTTCTGACAGCCCCTACGAGCAGTACTTC
15	TRBV7-9	TRBD2	.	TRBJ2-1	CASSPERGGLGEQFF	TGTGCCAGCAGCCCCGAGCGGGGGGGATTGGGTGAGCAGTTCTTC